This T cell receptor (beta chain) stems from a study of PD-L1 blockade in urothelial cancer. Overall study: The analyses of blood took place 3 weeks (second dose) and 6 weeks after treatment start. T cells numbered a median of approximately 140,000 in the blood samples.

The V gene's germline CDR1 is KGHSH and CDR2 LQKENI. The CDR3 totals 13 residues. V was pared by 6 bases and J by 5 bases, with 4 bases of the junction left unmatched. Time point in this sample: pretreatment peripheral blood. Patient disease was locally advanced or metastatic urothelial carcinoma. Libraries were prepared by immunoSEQ multiplex PCR; TCRdb keeps only in-frame clonotypes and omits some of them. Of about 63,000 clones in the sample, about 76% are singletons; the top ten hold about 2.9%. The sample was PBMCs, taken around atezolizumab (anti-PD-L1) treatment. This chain connects TRBV18 to TRBJ2-7, with 10 nucleotides matching TRBD1. This sequence originates from an older man with urothelial cancer. The CDR3 DNA reads TGTGCCAGCTCGGGACAGGGGAGGGACGAGCAGTACTTC. It specifies CASSGQGRDEQYF.